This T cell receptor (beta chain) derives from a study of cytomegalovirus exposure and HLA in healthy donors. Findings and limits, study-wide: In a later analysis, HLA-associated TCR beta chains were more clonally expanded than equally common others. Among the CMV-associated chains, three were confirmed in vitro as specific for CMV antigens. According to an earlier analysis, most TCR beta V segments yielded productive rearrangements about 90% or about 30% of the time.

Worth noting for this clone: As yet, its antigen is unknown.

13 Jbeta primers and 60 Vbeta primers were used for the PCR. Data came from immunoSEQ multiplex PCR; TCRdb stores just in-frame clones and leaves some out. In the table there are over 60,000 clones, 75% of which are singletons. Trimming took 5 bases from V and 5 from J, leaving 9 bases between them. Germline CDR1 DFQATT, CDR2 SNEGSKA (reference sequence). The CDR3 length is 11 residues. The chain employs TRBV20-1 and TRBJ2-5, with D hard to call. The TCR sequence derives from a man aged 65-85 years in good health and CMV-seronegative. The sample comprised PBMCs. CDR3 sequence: CSAHLWETQYF. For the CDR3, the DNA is TGCAGTGCTCATCTATGGGAGACCCAGTACTTC.